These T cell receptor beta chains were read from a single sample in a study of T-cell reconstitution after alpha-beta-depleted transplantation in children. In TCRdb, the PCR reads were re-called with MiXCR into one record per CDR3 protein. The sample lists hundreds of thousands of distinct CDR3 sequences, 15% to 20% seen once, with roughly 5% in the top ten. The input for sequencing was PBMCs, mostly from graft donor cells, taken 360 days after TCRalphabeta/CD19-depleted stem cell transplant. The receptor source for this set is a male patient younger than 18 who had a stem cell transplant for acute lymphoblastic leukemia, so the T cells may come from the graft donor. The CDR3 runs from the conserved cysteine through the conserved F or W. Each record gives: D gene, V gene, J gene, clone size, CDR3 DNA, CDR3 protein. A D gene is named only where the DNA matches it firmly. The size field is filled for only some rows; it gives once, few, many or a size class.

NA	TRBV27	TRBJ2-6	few	TGTGATAAACAACAGGGCCACTCTGGGGCCAACGTCCTGACTTTC	CDKQQGHSGANVLTF
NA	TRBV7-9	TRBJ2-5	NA	TGTGCCAGCAGAAAAACAGCCTCCCAAGAGACCCAGTACTTC	CASRKTASQETQYF
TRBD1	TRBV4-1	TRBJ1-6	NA	TGCGCCAGCAGCCAACCGCGGACAGGGAAACGTTCACCCCTCCACTTT	CASSQPRTGKRSPLHF
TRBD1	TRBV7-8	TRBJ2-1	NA	TGTGCCAGCAGCTCCCCCTCGGACAGGGGCACACACAATGAGCAGTTCTTC	CASSSPSDRGTHNEQFF
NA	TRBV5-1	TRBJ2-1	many	TGCGCCAGCAGCTACAGTGGGAACTCCTACAATGAGCAGTTCTTC	CASSYSGNSYNEQFF
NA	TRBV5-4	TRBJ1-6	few	TGTGCCAGCCTCGATTTCGGGGAATCACCCCTCCACTTT	CASLDFGESPLHF
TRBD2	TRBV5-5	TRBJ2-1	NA	TGTGCCAGCAGCTTCGATAGCGGGACCTACAATGAGCAGTTCTTC	CASSFDSGTYNEQFF
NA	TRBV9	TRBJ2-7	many	TGTGCCAGCAGCGTAGATCCATTGTGGGGCTACGAGCAGTACTTC	CASSVDPLWGYEQYF
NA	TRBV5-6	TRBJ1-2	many	TGTGCCAGCAGGTTACAGGGATTCCCTTATGGCTACACCTTC	CASRLQGFPYGYTF
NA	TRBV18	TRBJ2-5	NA	TGTGCCAGCTCACGACAGGGAGGGGGCCAAGAGACCCAGTACTTC	CASSRQGGGQETQYF
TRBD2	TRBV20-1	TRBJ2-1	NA	TGCAGTGCTGATCCAAGGACTAGCCGGGAGCAGTTCTTC	CSADPRTSREQFF
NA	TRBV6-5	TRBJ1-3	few	TGTGCCAGCAGTTACGGACACGGTAGCTCTGGAAACACCATATATTTT	CASSYGHGSSGNTIYF
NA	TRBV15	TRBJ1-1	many	TGTGCCACCAGCGGGACGGTGAACACTGAAGCTTTCTTT	CATSGTVNTEAFF
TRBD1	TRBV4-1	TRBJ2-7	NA	TGCGCCAGCAGCCGCTCAGTACCGACAGGGCAGGAGGAGCAGTACTTC	CASSRSVPTGQEEQYF
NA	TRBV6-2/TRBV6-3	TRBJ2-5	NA	TGTGCCAGCAGGGGACGGAGCTACCAAGAGACCCAGTACTTC	CASRGRSYQETQYF
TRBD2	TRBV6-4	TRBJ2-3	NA	TGTGCCAGCAGCTACGGGAGGACGGCGACAGATACGCAGTATTTT	CASSYGRTATDTQYF
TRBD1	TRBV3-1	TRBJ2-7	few	TGTGCCAGCAGTCCCGACCCGACAGGGATTGATCCTTATTACGAGCAGTACTTC	CASSPDPTGIDPYYEQYF
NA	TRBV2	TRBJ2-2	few	TGTGCCAGCAGTGAAAGGGAAGTTGGGGAGCTGTTTTTT	CASSEREVGELFF
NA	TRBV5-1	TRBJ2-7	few	TGCGCCAGCAAGCCGTGGGGTGGGACCTACGAGCAGTACTTC	CASKPWGGTYEQYF
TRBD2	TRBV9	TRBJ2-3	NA	TGTGCCAGCAGCGTAGATATAGCGGGAGGCGGCACAGATACGCAGTATTTT	CASSVDIAGGGTDTQYF
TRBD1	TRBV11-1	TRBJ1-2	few	TGTGCCAGCAGCTCCCCTGGAGGGACAGCCCGTCCTAACTATGGCTACACCTTC	CASSSPGGTARPNYGYTF
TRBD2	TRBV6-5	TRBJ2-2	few	TGTGCCAGCAGTCGACTAGCGGGAGGGTACACCGGGGAGCTGTTTTTT	CASSRLAGGYTGELFF
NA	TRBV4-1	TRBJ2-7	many	TGCGCCAGCAGCCAATCGGGTGGAGGGATGGCCTACGAGCAGTACTTC	CASSQSGGGMAYEQYF
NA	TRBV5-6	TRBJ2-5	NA	TGTGCCAGCACGACCCGAGGTCGCCAAGAGACCCAGTACTTC	CASTTRGRQETQYF
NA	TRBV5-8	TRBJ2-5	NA	TGTGCCAGCAGGCCGAGGCAGGGAAAGACCCAGTACTTC	CASRPRQGKTQYF
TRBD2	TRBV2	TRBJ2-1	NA	TGTGCCAGCACCATAGCGGGCAGCTCCTACAATGAGCAGTTCTTC	CASTIAGSSYNEQFF
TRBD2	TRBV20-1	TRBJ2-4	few	TGCAGTGCTGCGATAGCGGGAGTTGCCAAAAACATTCAGTACTTC	CSAAIAGVAKNIQYF
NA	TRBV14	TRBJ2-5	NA	TGTGCCAGCAGCCAAGAGGGAGCGGAAGCCGTAGAGACCCAGTACTTC	CASSQEGAEAVETQYF
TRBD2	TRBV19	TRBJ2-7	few	TGTGCCAGTAGGCTAGCGGAAGCCTACGAGCAGTACTTC	CASRLAEAYEQYF
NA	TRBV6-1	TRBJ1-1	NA	TGTGCCAGCACCCCGGGAGGGGTCACTGAAGCTTTCTTT	CASTPGGVTEAFF
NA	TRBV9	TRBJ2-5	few	TGTGCCAGCAGCGTAGGGCACAGCAGTCCCCAAGAGACCCAGTACTTC	CASSVGHSSPQETQYF
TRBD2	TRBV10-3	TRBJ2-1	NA	TGTGCCATCAGTGGAACTGGACTAGCGGGAGGGATTGAGCAGTTCTTC	CAISGTGLAGGIEQFF
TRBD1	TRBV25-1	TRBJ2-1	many	TGTGCCAGCAGTGACCCCCGGGACAGGGGGTCCAATGAGCAGTTCTTC	CASSDPRDRGSNEQFF
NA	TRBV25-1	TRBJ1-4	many	TGTGCCAGCAGTGGGACCGAAAAACTGTTTTTT	CASSGTEKLFF
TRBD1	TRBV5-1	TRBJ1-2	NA	TGCGCCAGCAGCGAAAAGACAGGGGTCAACTATGGCTACACCTTC	CASSEKTGVNYGYTF
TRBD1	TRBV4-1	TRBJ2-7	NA	TGCGCCAGCAGCCAAGAATCCGGGACAGGTGACGAGCAGTACTTC	CASSQESGTGDEQYF
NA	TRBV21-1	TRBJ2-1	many	TGTGCCAGCATCGGACGGAGCCCCTACAATGAGCAGTTCTTC	CASIGRSPYNEQFF
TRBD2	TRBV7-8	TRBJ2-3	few	TGTGCCAGCAGCTTAAGGTGGCTAGCGGGAGCCCCAGATACGCAGTATTTT	CASSLRWLAGAPDTQYF
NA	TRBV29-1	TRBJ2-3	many	TGCAGCGGAGGGCCGCCCACAGATACGCAGTATTTT	CSGGPPTDTQYF
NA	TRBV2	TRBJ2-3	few	TGTGCCAGCAGTAGGGACGGTTACACAGATACGCAGTATTTT	CASSRDGYTDTQYF
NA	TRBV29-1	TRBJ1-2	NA	TGCAGCGTTGAAGATCGGGTGGTCTATGGCTACACCTTC	CSVEDRVVYGYTF
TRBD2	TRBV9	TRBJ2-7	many	TGTGCCAGCAGCGCGGAAGGGACTAGCGGGAGATTCGAGCAGTACTTC	CASSAEGTSGRFEQYF
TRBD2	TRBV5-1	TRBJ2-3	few	TGCGCCAGCAGCATTACCGGGACTAGCGGCACAGATACGCAGTATTTT	CASSITGTSGTDTQYF
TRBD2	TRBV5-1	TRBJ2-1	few	TGCGCCAGCAGCTTGTTGAGACTAGCGGGGGTTGAGCAGTTCTTC	CASSLLRLAGVEQFF
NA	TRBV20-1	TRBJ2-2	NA	TGCAGTGCTAGGGGCGATCCCAACACCGGGGAGCTGTTTTTT	CSARGDPNTGELFF
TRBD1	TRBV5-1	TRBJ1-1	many	TGCGCCAGCAGCACGGGACAGGGGGGGACTGAAGCTTTCTTT	CASSTGQGGTEAFF
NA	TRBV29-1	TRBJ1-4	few	TGCAGCGTTGAAGGTCCGGCGGATGAAAAACTGTTTTTT	CSVEGPADEKLFF
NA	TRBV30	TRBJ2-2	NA	TGTGCCTGGAGAGGGGGCACCGGGGAGCTGTTTTTT	CAWRGGTGELFF
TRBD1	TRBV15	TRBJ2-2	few	TGTGCCACCAGCTCCGGAGACCGGACAGGGCTAAACACCGGGGAGCTGTTTTTT	CATSSGDRTGLNTGELFF
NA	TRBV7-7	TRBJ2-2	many	TGTGCCAGCAGCTTGGGGCTAGCGTACACCGGGGAGCTGTTTTTT	CASSLGLAYTGELFF
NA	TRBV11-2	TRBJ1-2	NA	TGTGCCAGCAGCTCGTGGGTTCCTGCTAACTATGGCTACACCTTC	CASSSWVPANYGYTF
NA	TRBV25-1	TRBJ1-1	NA	TGTGCCAGCAGTGAATGGGGTACGGGGAACACTGAAGCTTTCTTT	CASSEWGTGNTEAFF
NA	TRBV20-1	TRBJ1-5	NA	TGCAGTACCGCCAGGGGCAATCAGCCCCAGCATTTT	CSTARGNQPQHF
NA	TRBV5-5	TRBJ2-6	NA	TGTGCCAGCAGCCTCCTTCCTATCTCTGGGGCCAACGTCCTGACTTTC	CASSLLPISGANVLTF
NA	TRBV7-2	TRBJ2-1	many	TGTGCCAGCAGCTTAACCGGGGACGCTTACAATGAGCAGTTCTTC	CASSLTGDAYNEQFF